This T cell receptor beta chain is drawn from a study of control samples from healthy donors and cancer patients (TCRdb year 2020). The library relied on the immunoSEQ multiplex PCR assay. The table comes from immuneACCESS by way of TCRdb, which keeps in-frame sequences with V and J called. Part of the clones is missing from these tables; in studies checked, under half for an unresolved V gene and the rest for unknown reasons. The sample profile shows 90,000 to 150,000 clones; more than 70% of them were found once. Less than 3.5% of the sample belongs to the ten largest clones. Comment on this clone: The antigen it binds to is not known. Base qualities are not provided; no much larger clone lies one nucleotide away.

The CDR3 covers 15 residues, taking in both the cysteine and the phenylalanine. The kept DNA is CDR3 alone, 45 bases in frame from the first base. From a lookup of the germline V gene, CDR1 and CDR2 are MGHRA and YSYEKL. Trimming costs V 0 bases and J 5 bases, and their ends lie 14 bases apart. Recombination linked TRBV4-1 to TRBJ2-7, with the D gene not confidently named. The sequence was collected from a man between 40 and 49 years old in good health. Sequencing was carried out using blood. The CDR3 corresponds to CASSQERQVWNEQYF. The bases are TGCGCCAGCAGCCAAGAACGGCAGGTCTGGAACGAGCAGTACTTC.